These 14 T cell receptor beta chains share one sample of origin, sequenced in a study of spatial heterogeneity in lung cancer. Study-level points and caveats: Intratumoral expanded alpha and beta TCR counts were found to track tumor mutation counts.

TCRdb called the 5' RACE reads again in MiXCR, with one record for every CDR3 protein. The sample records approximately 18,000 distinct CDR3 sequences, roughly 5% being singletons. As for time point: sample taken at primary tumor resection. Their target antigens are unknown. Here the sequenced sample was lung tumor tissue, taken at surgery. These receptors came from a female donor with early-stage non-small cell lung cancer.

This clonotype was counted ten times or more. This beta chain was picked up by a library intended for alpha chains and is off target, so its count carries little meaning. The rearrangement links TRBV4-2 to TRBJ2-5, with 9 bases matching TRBD1. The CDR3 has 15 amino acids. J lost 5 bases, V lost 4 bases, and 8 bases had no gene match. Germline V gene data show CDR1 as LGHNA and CDR2 as YNFKEQ. The CDR3: CASSPDRQGGETQYF. In DNA form, the CDR3 reads TGTGCCAGCAGCCCGGATCGACAGGGGGGGGAGACCCAGTACTTC.

This clonotype was seen many times. Since it is a stray read in a library aimed at alpha chains, this beta chain has a size that is not meaningful. The chain carries TRBV29-1 and TRBJ2-1, with TRBD2 matching 7 bases. CDR3 length: 15 residues. Germline V gene data show CDR1 as SQVTM and CDR2 as ANQGSEA. The V segment lost 0 bases and the J segment 5 bases; nucleotides outside the gene matches: 7. CDR3 sequence: CSVEDLAESNNEQFF. DNA for the CDR3: TGCAGCGTTGAAGATCTAGCGGAGAGCAACAATGAGCAGTTCTTC.

This clonotype appeared many times. This beta chain came through as a stray read in a library set up for alpha chains, and its size says little. The V gene is TRBV4-1, the J gene TRBJ2-2; 9 bases agree with TRBD1. Germline CDR1 is MGHRA and CDR2 is YSYEKL. The CDR3 covers 15 residues. Trimming removed 3 bases from V and 7 bases from J; junction bases left unmatched: 6. CDR3 region: CASSQSGQGSGELFF. CDR3 DNA sequence: TGCGCCAGCAGCCAGTCAGGACAGGGGAGCGGGGAGCTGTTTTTT.

There are many counts of this clonotype. For a library built for alpha chains, this beta chain is a stray read; little rests on its size. CDR3 DNA sequence: TGTGCCAGCAGCCTTGGGGAATATAGCAATCAGCCCCAGCATTTT. Translated, it gives CASSLGEYSNQPQHF. This chain connects TRBV7-9 to TRBJ1-5, with D hard to call. Germline V CDR1 and CDR2: SEHNR, FQNEAQ (reference sequence). The CDR3 is 15 amino acids. With 5 bases removed from V and 0 bases from J, the gap between germline ends came to 11 bases.

This clonotype was counted many times. This beta chain is a stray read from a library made for alpha chains; its abundance is not meaningful. The chain recombines TRBV28 with TRBJ2-3; the match to TRBD2 covers 16 bases. This CDR3 has 17 amino acids. After removal of 2 bases from V and 11 bases from J, the junction contained 10 bases not matched to a gene. Germline CDR1 MDHEN, CDR2 SYDVKM. In nucleotides, the CDR3 is TGTGCCAGCAGTTTAGCCCTGGGACTAGCGGGAGGGATGAAGCAGTATTTT. It yields the protein CASSLALGLAGGMKQYF. The full variable domain, in which reference TRBV28 and TRBJ2-3 provide the parts outside the CDR3, is DVKVTQSSRYLVKRTGEKVFLECVQDMDHENMFWYRQDPGLGLRLIYFSYDVKMKEKGDIPEGYSVSREKKERFSLILESASTNQTSMYLCASSLALGLAGGMKQYFGPGTRLTVL.

This clonotype was counted only a few times. This beta chain came through as a stray read in a library set up for alpha chains, and its size says little. V is TRBV7-3 and J is TRBJ1-2; D is unclear. CDR1 is SGHTA, CDR2 FQGTGA, per germline. V dropped 5 bases and J dropped 0 bases, with 7 bases sitting between them. This CDR3 has 13 amino acids. The chain's CDR3 is CASSPGPNYGYTF. CDR3 DNA sequence: TGTGCCAGCAGCCCGGGCCCTAACTATGGCTACACCTTC.

Details on this clonotype: The library was built for alpha chains, so this beta chain is an off-target read and its size means little. The rearrangement joins TRBV12-3 or TRBV12-4 to TRBJ1-1; D is uncertain. The CDR3 loop spans 12 amino acids. V dropped 1 base and J dropped 11 bases, with 11 bases sitting between them. CDR3 protein: CASSLDMRKAFF. CDR3 in DNA: TGTGCCAGCAGTTTAGATATGAGGAAGGCTTTCTTT.

At least ten counts were recorded for this clonotype. In a library made to pick up alpha chains, this beta chain is a stray read with a size that means little. The V gene is TRBV19, the J gene TRBJ2-7, with 7 positions matching TRBD2. V was pared by 1 base and J by 2 bases, with 5 bases of the junction left unmatched. The germline V gene has CDR1 LNHDA and CDR2 SQIVND (reference sequence). The CDR3 contains 15 residues. CDR3 in amino acids: CASSIGPSGTYEQYF. The DNA for the CDR3 is TGTGCCAGTAGTATAGGGCCTAGCGGAACCTACGAGCAGTACTTC.

This clonotype has at least ten counts. Little can be read into the size of this beta chain, an off-target read in a library designed for alpha chains. The CDR3, as DNA: TGTGCCAGCAGCTTGTCCGGGACTGAACGGTACGAGCAGTACTTC. Translated: CASSLSGTERYEQYF. The chain couples TRBV7-9 to TRBJ2-7; D is possibly TRBD2 (6 bases). Germline assignment: CDR1 SEHNR and CDR2 FQNEAQ (reference sequence). V was pared by 3 bases and J by 4 bases, with 16 bases between. This CDR3 contains 15 residues.

As to this clonotype: Since a much larger clone is just one base distant, this may be a read error. This beta chain came through as a stray read in a library set up for alpha chains, and its size says little. This chain links TRBV12-5 with TRBJ2-5; D is uncertain. Germline lookup yields CDR1 LGHNT and CDR2 FRNRAP. The CDR3 has 12 residues. The CDR3 DNA reads as TGTGCTAGTAGTTTGGTAACTGAGACCCAGTACTTC. Protein product: CASSLVTETQYF. The whole variable domain, filled in from reference TRBV12-5 and TRBJ2-5, reads DARVTQTPRHKVTEMGQEVTMRCQPILGHNTVFWYRQTMMQGLELLAYFRNRAPLDDSGMPKDRFSAEMPDATLATLKIQPSEPRDSAVYFCASSLVTETQYFGPGTRLLVL.

This clonotype was found many times. Little can be read into the size of this beta chain, an off-target read in a library designed for alpha chains. The chain joins TRBV7-2 to TRBJ2-4; either TRBD1 or TRBD2 may supply D (5 bases each). The CDR3 consists of 11 residues. V dropped 5 bases and J dropped 6 bases, with 5 bases sitting between them. Per germline, CDR1 SGHTA and CDR2 FQGNSA. Here the CDR3 DNA reads TGTGCCAGCAGCGGGGGAAACATTCAGTACTTC. Residues: CASSGGNIQYF. Drawing the rest from reference TRBV7-2 and TRBJ2-4, the complete variable domain is GAGVSQSPSNKVTEKGKDVELRCDPISGHTALYWYRQSLGQGLEFLIYFQGNSAPDKSGLPSDRFSAERTGGSVSTLTIQRTQQEDSAVYLCASSGGNIQYFGAGTRLSVL.

This clonotype has a count of ten or more. This beta chain is a stray read from a library made for alpha chains; its abundance is not meaningful. This sequence joins TRBV12-3 or TRBV12-4 and TRBJ2-5; tentative D call: TRBD2 (6 bases). The V end was cut by 3 bases, the J end by 0 bases, with 14 bases between. The CDR3 is made up of 16 amino acids. CDR3 nucleotides: TGTGCCAGCAGTTTTTTCCGCAGCGGGTACCAAGAGACCCAGTACTTC. Translating gives CASSFFRSGYQETQYF.

This clonotype was seen at least ten times. The library was built for alpha chains, so this beta chain is an off-target read and its size means little. This rearrangement joins TRBV7-9 to TRBJ2-7; 8 bases agree with TRBD2. With 5 bases clipped from V and 1 base from J, the junction kept 1 base outside the gene matches. Germline V CDR1 and CDR2: SEHNR, FQNEAQ (reference sequence). The CDR3 consists of 13 residues. CDR3 sequence (DNA): TGTGCCAGCAGCGCTAGCGGGTCCTACGAGCAGTACTTC. It specifies CASSASGSYEQYF.

This clonotype was observed at least ten times. The library was built for alpha chains, so this beta chain is an off-target read and its size means little. The DNA for the CDR3 is TGCAGTGCTTTAGGACAGGGAACAGATACGCAGTATTTT. Its translation is CSALGQGTDTQYF. The rearrangement links TRBV20-1 to TRBJ2-3, with 8 positions matching TRBD1. Germline CDR1 DFQATT, CDR2 SNEGSKA (reference sequence). This CDR3 region has 13 residues. V was clipped by 5 bases and J by 3 bases; unmatched bases: 4.